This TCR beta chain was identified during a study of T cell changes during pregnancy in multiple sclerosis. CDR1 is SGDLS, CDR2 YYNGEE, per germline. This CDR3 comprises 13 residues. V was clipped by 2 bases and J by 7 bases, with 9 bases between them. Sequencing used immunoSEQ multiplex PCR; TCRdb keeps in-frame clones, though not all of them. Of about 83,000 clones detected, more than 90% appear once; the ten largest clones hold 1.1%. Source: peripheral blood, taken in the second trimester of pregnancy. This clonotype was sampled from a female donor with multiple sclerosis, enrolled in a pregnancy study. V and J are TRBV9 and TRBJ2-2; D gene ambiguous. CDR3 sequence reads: CASSVLFGGELFF. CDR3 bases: TGTGCCAGCAGCGTCCTATTTGGCGGGGAGCTGTTTTTT.